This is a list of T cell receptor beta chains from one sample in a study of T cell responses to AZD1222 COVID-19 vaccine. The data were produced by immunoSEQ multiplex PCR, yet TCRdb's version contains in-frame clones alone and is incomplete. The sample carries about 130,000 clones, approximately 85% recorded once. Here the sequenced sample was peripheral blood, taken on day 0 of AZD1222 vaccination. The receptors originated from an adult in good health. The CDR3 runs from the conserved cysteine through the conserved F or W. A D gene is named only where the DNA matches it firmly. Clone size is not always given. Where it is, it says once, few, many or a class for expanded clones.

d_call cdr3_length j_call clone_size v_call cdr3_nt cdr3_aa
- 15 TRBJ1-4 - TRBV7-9 TGTGCCAGCAGCTTAAGGGGCGCAACTAATGAAAAACTGTTTTTT CASSLRGATNEKLFF
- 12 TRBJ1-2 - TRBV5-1 TGCGCCAGCAGCTTGGGGAGCTATGGCTACACCTTC CASSLGSYGYTF
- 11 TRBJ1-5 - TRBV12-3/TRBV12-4 TGTGCCAGCAGTTTGGGGACTGCCCTTGCCTTT CASSLGTALAF
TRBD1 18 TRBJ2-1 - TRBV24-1 TGTGCCACCAGTGACCATATTGTTTGGGACAGGGTCTACAATGAGCAGTTCTTC CATSDHIVWDRVYNEQFF
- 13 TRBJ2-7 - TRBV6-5 TGTGCCAGCGGGCGGGGTGAGGGCTACGAGCAGTACTTC CASGRGEGYEQYF
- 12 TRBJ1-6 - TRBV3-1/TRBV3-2 TGTGCCAGCAGCCTACAGGGAGTCCCCCTCCACTTT CASSLQGVPLHF
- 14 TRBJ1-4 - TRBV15 TGTGCCACCAGCAGAGATCGGCAGGGGGAAAAACTGTTTTTT CATSRDRQGEKLFF
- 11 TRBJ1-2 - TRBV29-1 TGCAGCGTCGATTATACAGAGGGCTACACCTTC CSVDYTEGYTF
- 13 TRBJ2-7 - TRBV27 TGTGCCAGCAGTTCGAACAGGGCCTACGAGCAGTACTTC CASSSNRAYEQYF
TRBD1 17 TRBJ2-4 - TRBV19 TGTGCCAGTAGTTCCGACAGGGGGCTAGGGGACAAAAACATTCAGTACTTC CASSSDRGLGDKNIQYF
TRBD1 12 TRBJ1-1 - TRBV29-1 TGCAGCGTGGACAGGGTGGGAACTGAAGCTTTCTTT CSVDRVGTEAFF
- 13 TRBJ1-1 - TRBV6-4 TGTGCCAGCAGGGTCTCGGGTCAGGCTGAAGCTTTCTTT CASRVSGQAEAFF
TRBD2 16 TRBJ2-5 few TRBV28 TGTGCCAGCAGCACATCGGAGGCTAGCGGTGTGGAGACCCAGTACTTC CASSTSEASGVETQYF
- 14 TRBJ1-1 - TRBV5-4 TGTGCCAGCAGCTTGGCCGGGGGCCGGGCTGAAGCTTTCTTT CASSLAGGRAEAFF
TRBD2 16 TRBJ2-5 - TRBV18 TGTGCCAGCTCACCACCTACTAGCGGGAGGACGGAGACCCAGTACTTC CASSPPTSGRTETQYF
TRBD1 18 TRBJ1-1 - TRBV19 TGTGCCAGTAGTATTATTGGCAGGGGGCAAAGAGGGCCCACTGAAGCTTTCTTT CASSIIGRGQRGPTEAFF
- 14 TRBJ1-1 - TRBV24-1 TGTGCCACCAGTGATGCGGCTTCGAACACTGAAGCTTTCTTT CATSDAASNTEAFF
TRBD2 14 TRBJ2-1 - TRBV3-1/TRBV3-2 TGTGCCAGCCGTAGCGGGAGCTCCTACAATGAGCAGTTCTTC CASRSGSSYNEQFF
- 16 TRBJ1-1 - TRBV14 TGTGCCAGCAGCCAAGATCTTTGGACGGGCAACACTGAAGCTTTCTTT CASSQDLWTGNTEAFF
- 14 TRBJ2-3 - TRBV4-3 TGCGCCAGCAGCCAAGATCCAGTTCCAGATACGCAGTATTTT CASSQDPVPDTQYF
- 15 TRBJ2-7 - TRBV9 TGTGCCAGCAGCGTAGGAACCGGGGCTTCCTACGAGCAGTACTTC CASSVGTGASYEQYF
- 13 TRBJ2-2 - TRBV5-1 TGCGCCAGCAGCCCCCTCCCGGGCGGGGAGCTGTTTTTT CASSPLPGGELFF
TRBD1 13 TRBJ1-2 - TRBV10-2 TGCGCCAGCGATGGGACAGGGCCCTATGGCTACACCTTC CASDGTGPYGYTF
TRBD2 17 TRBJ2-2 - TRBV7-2 TGTGCCAGCAGCTCGTCGGGACTAGCGGGGGGTACCGGGGAGCTGTTTTTT CASSSSGLAGGTGELFF
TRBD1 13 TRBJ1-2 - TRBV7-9 TGTGCCAGCAGCGCACAGGGGTGGTATGGCTACACCTTC CASSAQGWYGYTF
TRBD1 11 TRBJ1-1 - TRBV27 TGTGCCAGCGTACATTACAGGGGGGCTTTCTTT CASVHYRGAFF
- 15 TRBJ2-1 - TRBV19 TGTGCCAGTAGTATGGTCAGGGTGAGAGGCAATGAGCAGTTCTTC CASSMVRVRGNEQFF
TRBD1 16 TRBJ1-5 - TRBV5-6 TGTGCCAGCAGCTTGGGAGTAGGGACAGGTGATCAGCCCCAGCATTTT CASSLGVGTGDQPQHF
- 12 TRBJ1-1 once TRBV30 TGTGCCTGGAAATATATGGGGTCTGAAGCTTTCTTT CAWKYMGSEAFF
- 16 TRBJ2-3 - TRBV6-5 TGTGCCAGCAGTTCCCCCCGGAGTTCCCACACAGATACGCAGTATTTT CASSSPRSSHTDTQYF
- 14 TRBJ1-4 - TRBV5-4 TGTGCCAGCAGCTTTGGGGGAACTAATGAAAAACTGTTTTTT CASSFGGTNEKLFF
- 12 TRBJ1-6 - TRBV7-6 TGTGCCAGCAGCTTAGCGAATTCACCCCTCCACTTT CASSLANSPLHF
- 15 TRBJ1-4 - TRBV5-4 TGTGCCAGCAGCCCAGTGGACAGTGCTAATGAAAAACTGTTTTTT CASSPVDSANEKLFF
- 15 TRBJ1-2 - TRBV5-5 TGTGCCAGCAGCAACGGGGCCCAGGTGAACTATGGCTACACCTTC CASSNGAQVNYGYTF
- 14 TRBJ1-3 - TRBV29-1 TGCAGCGTTGCGGCAGGAGGGGGTGGAAACACCATATATTTT CSVAAGGGGNTIYF
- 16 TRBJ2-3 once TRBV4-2 TGTGCCAGCAGCCAAGTCGCGGAGGGGGCCGGGGATACGCAGTATTTT CASSQVAEGAGDTQYF
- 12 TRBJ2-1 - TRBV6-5 TGTGCCAGCAGCACTAGTATTAATGAGCAGTTCTTC CASSTSINEQFF
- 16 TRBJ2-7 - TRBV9 TGTGCCAGCAGCGTAGAAGATCCCATCAGCTCCTACGAGCAGTACTTC CASSVEDPISSYEQYF
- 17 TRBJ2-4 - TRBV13 TGTGCCAGCAGCTTAGGTCTCGTCGGCCTAGCCAAAAACATTCAGTACTTC CASSLGLVGLAKNIQYF
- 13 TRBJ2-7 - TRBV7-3 TGTGCCAGCAGCTTAAATTTGGGAGACGAGCAGTACTTC CASSLNLGDEQYF
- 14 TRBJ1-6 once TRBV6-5 TGTGCCAGCCGTTTGGGACTATATAATTCACCCCTCCACTTT CASRLGLYNSPLHF
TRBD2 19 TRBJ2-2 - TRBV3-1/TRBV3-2 TGTGCCAGCAGCCAAGAGACTAGCCTCGAGGGTGGGGCCACCGGGGAGCTGTTTTTT CASSQETSLEGGATGELFF
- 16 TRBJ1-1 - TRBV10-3 TGTGCCATCAGTGGCACAAATACAGGGCCGAACACTGAAGCTTTCTTT CAISGTNTGPNTEAFF
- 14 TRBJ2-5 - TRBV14 TGTGCCAGCAGCCAAGATCCAGGTAGACAGACCCAGTACTTC CASSQDPGRQTQYF
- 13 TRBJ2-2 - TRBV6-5 TGTGCCAGCAGGGCAGAGAACACCGGGGAGCTGTTTTTT CASRAENTGELFF
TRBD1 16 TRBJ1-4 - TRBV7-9 TGTGCCAGCAGCTTAGGGGACAGGGGGACTAATGAAAAACTGTTTTTT CASSLGDRGTNEKLFF
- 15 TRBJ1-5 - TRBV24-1 TGTGCCACCAGTGATTCCCCAGGGTACAATCAGCCCCAGCATTTT CATSDSPGYNQPQHF
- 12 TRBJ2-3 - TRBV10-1 TGCGCCAGCAGTGCAATGGGGATCCGTTCCCATTTT CASSAMGIRSHF
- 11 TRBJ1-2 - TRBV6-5 TGTGCCAGCACCAACCTAAATGGCTACACCTTC CASTNLNGYTF
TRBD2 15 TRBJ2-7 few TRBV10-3 TGTGCCGTAAGCACTAGCGGGGGGGCCGAAGACGAGCAGTACTTC CAVSTSGGAEDEQYF
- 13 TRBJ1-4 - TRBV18 TGTGCCACCTTCAGAGGGTTAAATGAAAAACTGTTTTTT CATFRGLNEKLFF
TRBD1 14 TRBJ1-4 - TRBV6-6 TGTGCCAGCAGCGGGGACAGGGGAGGGGAAAAACTGTTTTTT CASSGDRGGEKLFF
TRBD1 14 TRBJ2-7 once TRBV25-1 TGTGCCAGCAGTACGGGACAGGGTTTCGACGAGCAGTACTTC CASSTGQGFDEQYF